This TCR beta chain comes out of a study of cytomegalovirus exposure and HLA in healthy donors. Study-wide results and caveats: Diagnosis of cytomegalovirus status made by the classifier reportedly showed high specificity and sensitivity.

Assay used: immunoSEQ multiplex PCR; TCRdb lists only in-frame clones, some missing. The sample includes hundreds of thousands of clones, more than 75% of them seen just once. There are 15 residues in the CDR3. The V end lost 4 bases, the J end lost 2 bases, and 12 bases lay between the germline ends. Germline V gene lookup returns CDR1 MNHNS and CDR2 SASEGT. For this clone: The target antigen is unknown.

The sample consisted of PBMCs. This clonotype was sampled from a woman in her late teens or twenties in good health and CMV-seronegative. The chain links TRBV6-1 to TRBJ2-1, with D maybe TRBD1 (6 bases). The CDR3 DNA is TGTGCCAGCAGTGGGGGGCGGTTAGCCTACAATGAGCAGTTCTTC. Encoded protein: CASSGGRLAYNEQFF.